This TCR beta chain was obtained from a study of blood T cell repertoires in COVID-19. Study-level information: In each case, the material was cDNA or gDNA derived from T cells, B-cell-depleted T cells, or PBMCs.

In the authors' workflow: Scientists estimated how many nucleated cells there were by amplifying reference gene primers. The method was immunoSEQ multiplex PCR; TCRdb's version includes in-frame clones alone and lacks a portion of them. V, J and clone size are taken as reported in that table, and D and trimming were inferred from the DNA itself. The sample includes hundreds of thousands of clones, about 88% of them seen just once. The CDR3 extends over 12 amino acids. Trimming cost V 5 bases and J 6 bases, with 9 bases left between them. The V gene's germline CDR1 is SGHRS and CDR2 YFSETQ. The study drew participants aged about 18 to 89 years from approximately 23 US areas. Cohorts were based on clinical histories the participants reported.

Sequencing was performed on PBMCs or T cells enriched from blood (not recorded which). V is TRBV5-1 and J is TRBJ2-1; the D gene is possibly TRBD1 (5 bases). The origin of this receptor is a woman aged 45 to 65 who had recovered from COVID-19. The CDR3 reads CASRQVPNEQFF. DNA for the CDR3: TGCGCCAGCAGACAGGTTCCCAATGAGCAGTTCTTC.